This T cell receptor (beta chain) was recorded in a study of blood T cell repertoires in COVID-19. At the level of the study: PBMCs, B-cell-depleted T cells, or T cells provided the cDNA or gDNA that made up the material.

Sequencing was performed with immunoSEQ multiplex PCR; in TCRdb, only in-frame clones are kept and a portion is missing. Of fewer than 700,000 clones in the sample, about 89% were seen once. Germline lookup yields CDR1 KGHDR and CDR2 SFDVKD. This CDR3 is 16 amino acids long. The V and J ends lost 6 bases and 2 bases respectively, with 15 bases between them. What was sequenced was peripheral blood. The chain uses TRBV24-1 and TRBJ2-2, with D perhaps TRBD1 (6 bases). The receptor comes from a woman aged 45-65 years with COVID-19, enrolled during active disease. CDR3 sequence (DNA): TGTGCCACCAGTACTACCGGGACACTAAACACCGGGGAGCTGTTTTTT. Translating gives CATSTTGTLNTGELFF.